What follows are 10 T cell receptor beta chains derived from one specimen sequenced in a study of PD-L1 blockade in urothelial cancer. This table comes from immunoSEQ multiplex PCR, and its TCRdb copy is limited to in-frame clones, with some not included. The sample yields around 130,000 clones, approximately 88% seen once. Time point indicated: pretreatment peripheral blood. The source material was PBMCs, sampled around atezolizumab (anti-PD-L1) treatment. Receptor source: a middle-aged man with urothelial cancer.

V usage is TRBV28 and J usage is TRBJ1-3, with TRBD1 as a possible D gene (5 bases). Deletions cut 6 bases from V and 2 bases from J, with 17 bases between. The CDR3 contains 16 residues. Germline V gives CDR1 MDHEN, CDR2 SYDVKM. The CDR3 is CASRLPAQGAGNTIYF. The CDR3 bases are TGTGCCAGCAGGCTACCAGCGCAGGGTGCTGGAAACACCATATATTTT.

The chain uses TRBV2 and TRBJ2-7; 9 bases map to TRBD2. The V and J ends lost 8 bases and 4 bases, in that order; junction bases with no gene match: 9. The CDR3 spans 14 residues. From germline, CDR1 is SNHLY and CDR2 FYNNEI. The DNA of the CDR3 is TGTGCCAGCCGACTAGCGGCAATACAGTACGAGCAGTACTTC. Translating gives CASRLAAIQYEQYF. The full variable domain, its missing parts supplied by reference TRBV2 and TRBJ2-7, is EPEVTQTPSHQVTQMGQEVILRCVPISNHLYFYWYRQILGQKVEFLVSFYNNEISEKSEIFDDQFSVERPDGSNFTLKIRSTKLEDSAMYFCASRLAAIQYEQYFGPGTRLTVT.

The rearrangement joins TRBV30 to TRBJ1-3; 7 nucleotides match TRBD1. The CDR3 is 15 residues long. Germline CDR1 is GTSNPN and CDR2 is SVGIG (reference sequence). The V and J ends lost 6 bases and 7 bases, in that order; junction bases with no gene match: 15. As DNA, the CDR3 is TGTGCCTGTCCTCGGTGGGACAGCTTAGACAACACCATATATTTT. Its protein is CACPRWDSLDNTIYF.

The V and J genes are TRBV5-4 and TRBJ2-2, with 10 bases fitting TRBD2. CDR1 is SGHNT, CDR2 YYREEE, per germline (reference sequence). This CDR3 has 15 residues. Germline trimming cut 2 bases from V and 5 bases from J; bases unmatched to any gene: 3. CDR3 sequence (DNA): TGTGCCAGCAGCTTTACTAGCGGGGTTACCGGGGAGCTGTTTTTT. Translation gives CASSFTSGVTGELFF. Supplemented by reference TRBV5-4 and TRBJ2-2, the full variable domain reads ETGVTQSPTHLIKTRGQQVTLRCSSQSGHNTVSWYQQALGQGPQFIFQYYREEENGRGNFPPRFSGLQFPNYSSELNVNALELDDSALYLCASSFTSGVTGELFFGEGSRLTVL.

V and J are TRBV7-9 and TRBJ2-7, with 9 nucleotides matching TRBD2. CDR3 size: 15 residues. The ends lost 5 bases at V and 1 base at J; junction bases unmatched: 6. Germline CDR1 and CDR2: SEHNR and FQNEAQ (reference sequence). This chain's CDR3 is CASSPYSGSSYEQYF. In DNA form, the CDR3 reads TGTGCCAGCAGCCCGTATAGCGGGAGTTCCTACGAGCAGTACTTC.

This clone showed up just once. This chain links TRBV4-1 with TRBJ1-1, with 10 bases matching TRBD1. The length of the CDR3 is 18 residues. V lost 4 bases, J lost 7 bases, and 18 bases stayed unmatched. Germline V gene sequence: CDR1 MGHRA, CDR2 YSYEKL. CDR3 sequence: CASSLRVTGGNFVGEAFF. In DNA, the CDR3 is TGCGCCAGCAGCCTACGGGTGACAGGGGGCAACTTCGTGGGTGAAGCTTTCTTT.

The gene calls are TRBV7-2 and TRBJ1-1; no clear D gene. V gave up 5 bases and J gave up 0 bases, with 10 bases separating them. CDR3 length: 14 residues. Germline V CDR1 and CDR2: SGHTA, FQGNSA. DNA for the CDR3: TGTGCCAGCAGCCCCTCGGGGATGAACACTGAAGCTTTCTTT. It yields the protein CASSPSGMNTEAFF.

The CDR3, as DNA: TGTGCCAGCAGCTCCGTAGGACAGCTTGGCTACACCTTC. This codes for CASSSVGQLGYTF. The V and J genes are TRBV27 and TRBJ1-2; tentatively, D is TRBD1 (6 bases). The V gene's germline CDR1 is MNHEY and CDR2 SMNVEV (reference sequence). The CDR3 extends over 13 amino acids. Trimming cost V 6 bases and J 7 bases, with 15 bases left between them.

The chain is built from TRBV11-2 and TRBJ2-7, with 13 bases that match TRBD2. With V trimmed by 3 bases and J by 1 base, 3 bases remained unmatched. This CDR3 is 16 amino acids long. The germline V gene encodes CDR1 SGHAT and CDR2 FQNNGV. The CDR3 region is CASSLGLAGRSYEQYF. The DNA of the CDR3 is TGTGCCAGCAGCTTGGGACTAGCGGGACGTTCCTACGAGCAGTACTTC.

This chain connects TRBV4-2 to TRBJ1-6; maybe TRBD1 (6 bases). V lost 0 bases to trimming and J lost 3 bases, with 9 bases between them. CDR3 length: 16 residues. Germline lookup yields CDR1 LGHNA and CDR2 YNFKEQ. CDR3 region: CASSQEVGHYNSPLHF. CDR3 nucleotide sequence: TGTGCCAGCAGCCAAGAGGTGGGACACTATAATTCACCCCTCCACTTT.